A selection of T cell receptor beta chains follows, all from one sample in a study of T cells after yellow fever vaccination. TCRdb re-derived calls from the 5' RACE reads in MiXCR, one entry per CDR3 protein. The sample holds hundreds of thousands of distinct CDR3 sequences, around 19% seen once. Material: PBMCs, obtained before the yellow fever booster vaccination. These receptor sequences come from a man younger than 35 who received the YFV17D yellow fever vaccine. Both conserved end residues are part of each CDR3. A D gene is named only where the DNA matches it firmly. Only part of the rows carry a size: once, few, many, or a class if the clone is expanded.

J gene | clone size | V gene | D gene | CDR3 protein | CDR3 DNA
TRBJ2-3 | - | TRBV5-1 | - | CASSLGTRADTQYF | TGCGCCAGCAGCTTGGGTACGAGGGCGGATACGCAGTATTTT
TRBJ2-1 | many | TRBV20-1 | - | CSARQYNEQFF | TGCAGTGCTAGACAATACAATGAGCAGTTCTTC
TRBJ2-7 | - | TRBV18 | - | CASSPTGPEQYF | TGTGCCAGCTCACCAACGGGGCCCGAGCAGTACTTC
TRBJ2-5 | - | TRBV18 | - | CASSPTASQETQYF | TGTGCCAGCTCACCAACGGCATCCCAAGAGACCCAGTACTTC
TRBJ2-7 | - | TRBV6-5 | TRBD1 | CASRRQGFLEQYF | TGTGCCAGCAGGCGACAGGGATTCCTCGAGCAGTACTTC
TRBJ2-2 | - | TRBV12-3/TRBV12-4 | - | CASSSGPHLGGELFF | TGTGCCAGCAGTTCCGGGCCCCATCTCGGAGGGGAGCTGTTTTTT
TRBJ2-1 | - | TRBV4-1 | - | CASSQDGYPPKFF | TGCGCCAGCAGCCAAGACGGGTATCCCCCTAAGTTCTTC
TRBJ1-1 | many | TRBV5-6 | - | CASSQNTEAFF | TGTGCCAGCAGCCAGAACACTGAAGCTTTCTTT
TRBJ2-1 | - | TRBV4-1 | TRBD1 | CASSHRQGGFRNEQFF | TGCGCCAGCAGCCATCGACAGGGCGGCTTCCGGAATGAGCAGTTCTTC
TRBJ2-1 | few | TRBV7-2 | - | CASSPGLGRGLFF | TGTGCCAGCAGCCCTGGACTTGGGCGGGGACTGTTCTTC
TRBJ1-5 | - | TRBV6-1 | TRBD1 | CASTWAGGEQPQHF | TGTGCCAGCACGTGGGCAGGGGGCGAACAGCCCCAGCATTTT
TRBJ1-1 | many | TRBV6-2/TRBV6-3 | - | CASSWTLNTEAFF | TGTGCCAGCAGCTGGACACTTAACACTGAAGCTTTCTTT
TRBJ2-2 | - | TRBV7-9 | - | CASSQPGQNTGELFF | TGTGCCAGCAGCCAGCCGGGACAAAACACCGGGGAGCTGTTTTTT
TRBJ2-5 | - | TRBV20-1 | TRBD2 | CSARDTSGGRETQYF | TGCAGTGCTAGAGATACTAGCGGGGGGAGGGAGACCCAGTACTTC
TRBJ1-6 | few | TRBV3-1 | - | CASSQGYTAPLHF | TGTGCCAGCAGCCAAGGATACACGGCCCCCCTCCACTTT
TRBJ1-3 | - | TRBV9 | - | CASGRLSGNTIYF | TGTGCCAGCGGGCGCCTCTCTGGAAACACCATATATTTT
TRBJ2-3 | few | TRBV12-3/TRBV12-4 | TRBD1 | CASTRDRGGPDTQYF | TGTGCCAGCACCCGGGACAGGGGGGGCCCAGATACGCAGTATTTT
TRBJ1-2 | few | TRBV20-1 | - | CSARVRVGDYGYTF | TGCAGTGCTAGAGTCAGGGTTGGGGACTATGGCTACACCTTC
TRBJ2-5 | few | TRBV7-9 | - | CASSLRRIAFRETQYF | TGTGCCAGCAGCTTACGCCGGATTGCATTCCGAGAGACCCAGTACTTC
TRBJ2-2 | - | TRBV12-2 | - | CASRLAGQGAITTNTGELFF | TGTGCAAGTCGCCTAGCGGGACAGGGGGCGATAACCACGAACACCGGGGAGCTGTTTTTT
TRBJ2-3 | few | TRBV4-1 | TRBD2 | CASSPRLAGVETDTQYF | TGCGCCAGCAGCCCCCGGCTAGCGGGGGTGGAGACAGATACGCAGTATTTT
TRBJ1-5 | - | TRBV6-5 | - | CASSYRGPGNQPQHF | TGTGCCAGCAGTTATCGCGGCCCGGGGAATCAGCCCCAGCATTTT
TRBJ2-3 | many | TRBV6-5 | TRBD1 | CASRYRGRPDTQYF | TGTGCCAGCAGGTACAGGGGGCGCCCAGATACGCAGTATTTT
TRBJ2-2 | - | TRBV2 | TRBD1 | CASRSQGMTGELFF | TGTGCCAGCAGATCACAGGGGATGACCGGGGAGCTGTTTTTT
TRBJ2-7 | - | TRBV5-4 | TRBD1 | CASSPGTATTSYEQYF | TGTGCCAGCAGTCCCGGGACAGCCACGACATCCTACGAGCAGTACTTC
TRBJ2-1 | few | TRBV5-1 | - | CASSFRAGIGEQFF | TGCGCCAGCAGCTTTCGGGCGGGTATAGGTGAGCAGTTCTTC
TRBJ2-5 | few | TRBV20-1 | - | CSAQPYLGQPQETQYF | TGCAGTGCTCAACCCTACCTAGGACAGCCCCAAGAGACCCAGTACTTC
TRBJ2-3 | - | TRBV4-2 | - | CASSQDPGYTQYF | TGTGCCAGCAGCCAAGATCCCGGGTATACGCAGTATTTT
TRBJ1-4 | - | TRBV6-2/TRBV6-3 | - | CASSRSTALNEKLFF | TGTGCCAGCAGCCGGTCGACCGCCCTTAATGAAAAACTGTTTTTT
TRBJ2-1 | - | TRBV7-3 | - | CASSPVVSSYNEQFF | TGTGCCAGCAGCCCGGTGGTGAGCTCCTACAATGAGCAGTTCTTC
TRBJ2-3 | few | TRBV5-1 | - | CASRHGTEWYF | TGCGCCAGCAGACACGGTACGGAGTGGTATTTT
TRBJ2-3 | many | TRBV7-2 | - | CASTLGGGAPSTDTQYF | TGTGCCAGCACTTTAGGAGGGGGCGCTCCTTCCACAGATACGCAGTATTTT
TRBJ1-2 | once | TRBV6-1 | - | CASATWAGLNYGYTF | TGTGCCAGCGCGACGTGGGCAGGACTGAACTATGGCTACACCTTC
TRBJ2-1 | - | TRBV5-1 | - | CASSLSDPGVEEQFF | TGCGCCAGCAGCTTGAGTGATCCAGGGGTGGAGGAGCAGTTCTTC
TRBJ1-6 | - | TRBV7-9 | - | CASSLGHPTYNSPLHF | TGTGCCAGCAGCCTGGGACATCCAACTTATAATTCACCCCTCCACTTT
TRBJ2-1 | few | TRBV11-2 | - | CASSFFYYNEQFF | TGTGCCAGCAGCTTCTTCTATTACAATGAGCAGTTCTTC
TRBJ1-2 | - | TRBV29-1 | TRBD1 | CSVRDSEGVSF | TGCAGCGTCCGGGACAGTGAAGGGGTTAGCTTC
TRBJ1-1 | - | TRBV6-6 | TRBD1 | CASSTDRENTEAFF | TGTGCCAGCAGTACAGACAGGGAGAACACTGAAGCTTTCTTT
TRBJ2-3 | few | TRBV20-1 | - | CSARDVSLPTDTQYF | TGCAGTGCTAGAGATGTGAGTCTACCCACAGATACGCAGTATTTT
TRBJ1-1 | - | TRBV20-1 | - | CSARRAGEGEAFF | TGCAGTGCTAGGCGAGCGGGGGAAGGTGAAGCTTTCTTT